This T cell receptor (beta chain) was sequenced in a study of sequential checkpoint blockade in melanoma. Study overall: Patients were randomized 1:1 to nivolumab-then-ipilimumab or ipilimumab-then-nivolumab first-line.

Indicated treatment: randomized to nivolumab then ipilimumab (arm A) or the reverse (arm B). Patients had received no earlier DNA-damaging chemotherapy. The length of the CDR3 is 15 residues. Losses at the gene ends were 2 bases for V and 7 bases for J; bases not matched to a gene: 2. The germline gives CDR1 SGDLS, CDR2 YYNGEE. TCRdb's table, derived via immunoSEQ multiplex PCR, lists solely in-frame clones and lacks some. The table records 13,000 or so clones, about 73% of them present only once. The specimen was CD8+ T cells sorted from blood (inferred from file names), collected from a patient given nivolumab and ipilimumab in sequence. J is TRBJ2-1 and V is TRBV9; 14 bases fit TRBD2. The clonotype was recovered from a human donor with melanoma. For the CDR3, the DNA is TGTGCCAGCAGCGTGACTAGCGGGGGGGCGAATGAGCAGTTCTTC. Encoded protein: CASSVTSGGANEQFF. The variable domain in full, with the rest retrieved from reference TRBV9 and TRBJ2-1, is DSGVTQTPKHLITATGQRVTLRCSPRSGDLSVYWYQQSLDQGLQFLIQYYNGEERAKGNILERFSAQQFPDLHSELNLSSLELGDSALYFCASSVTSGGANEQFFGPGTRLTVL.